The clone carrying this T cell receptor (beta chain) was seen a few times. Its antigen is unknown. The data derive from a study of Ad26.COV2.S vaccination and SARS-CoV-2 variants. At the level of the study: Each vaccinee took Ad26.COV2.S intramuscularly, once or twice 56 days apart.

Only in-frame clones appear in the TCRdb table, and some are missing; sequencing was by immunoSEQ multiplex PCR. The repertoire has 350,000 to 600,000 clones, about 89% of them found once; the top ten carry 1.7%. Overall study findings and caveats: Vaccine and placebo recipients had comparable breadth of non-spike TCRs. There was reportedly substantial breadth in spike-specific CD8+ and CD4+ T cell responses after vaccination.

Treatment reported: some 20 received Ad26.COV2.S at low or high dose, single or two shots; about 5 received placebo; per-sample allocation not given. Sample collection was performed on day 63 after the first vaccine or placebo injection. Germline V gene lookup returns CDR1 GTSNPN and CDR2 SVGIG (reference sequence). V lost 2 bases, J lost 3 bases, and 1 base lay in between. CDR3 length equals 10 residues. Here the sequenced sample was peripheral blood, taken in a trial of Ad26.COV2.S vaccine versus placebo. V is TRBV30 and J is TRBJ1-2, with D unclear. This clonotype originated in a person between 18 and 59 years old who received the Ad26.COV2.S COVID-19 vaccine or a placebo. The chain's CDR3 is CAWSHYGYTF. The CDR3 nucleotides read TGTGCCTGGAGTCACTATGGCTACACCTTC.